The 14 T cell receptor beta chains given below trace back to one sample, sequenced in a study of blood T cells in healthy people across ages. For the second PCR, which ran for about 6 to 11 cycles, a sample-barcoded 5' primer and a J-beta primer mix were used. TCRdb reprocessed the 5' RACE reads with MiXCR, giving one entry per CDR3 protein. The table shows some 1.5 million distinct CDR3 sequences, with approximately 39% occurring only once. Sequenced sample: blood. Receptors originate from a woman under 30 in good health.

The DNA of the CDR3 is TGTGCCAGCAGTCCCCGGCCTGGACCCGGGCGCAATCAGCCCCAGCATTTT. Encoded protein: CASSPRPGPGRNQPQHF. The chain combines TRBV28 with TRBJ1-5; no clear D. The CDR3 has 17 amino acids. V gave up 5 bases and J gave up 2 bases, with 19 bases separating them. The V gene's germline CDR1 is MDHEN and CDR2 SYDVKM.

This clonotype was seen ten or more times. This chain connects TRBV7-2 to TRBJ2-5; no definite D call. This CDR3 is built from 12 residues. Trimming shortened V by 3 bases and J by 5 bases, and 7 bases separated the two germline ends. Germline CDR1 SGHTA, CDR2 FQGNSA. CDR3 in amino acids: CASSFLLETQYF. The CDR3 nucleotides are TGTGCCAGCAGCTTTCTATTGGAGACCCAGTACTTC.

In its sample, this clonotype was seen once. Written as DNA, the CDR3 is TGTGCCAGCAGTTACTCGAAGGGACCCGGCGGCCAAGAGACCCAGTACTTC. This encodes CASSYSKGPGGQETQYF. J is TRBJ2-7 and V is TRBV6-6; the D gene could be TRBD1 or TRBD2 (5 bases each). Near its end, the DNA agrees better with TRBJ2-5, so the J call may be wrong. This CDR3 is built from 17 residues. Germline lookup yields CDR1 MNHNY and CDR2 SVGAGI (reference sequence).

There are a few counts of this clonotype. This chain links TRBV7-2 with TRBJ2-1; D unclear. The CDR3 spans 13 residues. Germline loops: CDR1 SGHTA, CDR2 FQGNSA. V was cut by 0 bases and J by 8 bases, with 8 bases left in between. The CDR3 is CASSLARRHEQFF. CDR3 bases: TGTGCCAGCAGCTTAGCGCGGCGACATGAGCAGTTCTTC.

This clonotype was observed a few times. The chain recombines TRBV6-6 with TRBJ1-2; D uncertain. Trimming took off 4 bases at V and 8 bases at J, with 17 bases between the two ends. The length of the CDR3 is 14 residues. Germline lookup yields CDR1 MNHNY and CDR2 SVGAGI (reference sequence). The CDR3 here is CASSWAREGGGYTF. The CDR3 DNA follows: TGTGCCAGCAGTTGGGCCCGGGAGGGCGGGGGCTACACCTTC.

This clonotype was seen only a few times. The chain uses TRBV4-3 and TRBJ2-7, with D unresolved. The J call may be in error: the DNA end matches TRBJ2-5 better. Germline V CDR1 and CDR2: LGHNA, YSLEER. This CDR3 is 15 amino acids long. In nucleotides, the CDR3 is TGCGCCAGCAGCCAAGATCGACACCTCCGGGAGACCCAGTACTTC. Encoded protein: CASSQDRHLRETQYF.

The genes are TRBV27 and TRBJ2-1, with 9 bases aligning to TRBD2. Germline lookup yields CDR1 MNHEY and CDR2 SMNVEV (reference sequence). V dropped 5 bases and J dropped 3; count of bases not matched to a gene: 5. CDR3 length: 15 amino acids. The CDR3 spells CASSPLAGFYNEQFF. CDR3 bases: TGTGCCAGCAGTCCTCTAGCGGGGTTCTACAATGAGCAGTTCTTC.

The chain links TRBV5-1 to TRBJ2-1, with D uncertain. Trimming removed 1 base at V and 5 bases at J, with 10 bases between. The CDR3 extends over 14 amino acids. Germline CDR1 is SGHRS and CDR2 is YFSETQ. In DNA, the CDR3 is TGCGCCAGCAGCTTGATGGGCAGAGACAATGAGCAGTTCTTC. Its protein is CASSLMGRDNEQFF.

This clonotype occurred a few times. V is TRBV7-2 and J is TRBJ2-1; TRBD2 agrees at 8 bases. The CDR3 length is 16 residues. The germline gives CDR1 SGHTA, CDR2 FQGNSA. V lost 4 bases and J lost 8; bases outside the gene matches: 13. CDR3 DNA sequence: TGTGCCAGCAGCTCAGGACTAGCTCAGCCCCGCGATGAGCAGTTCTTC. Amino acid sequence: CASSSGLAQPRDEQFF.

This chain joins TRBV6-2 or TRBV6-3 and TRBJ2-1, with 8 bases identical to TRBD1. CDR1 and CDR2 from the germline V gene are MNHEY and SVGEGT. The CDR3 contains 13 residues. Unmatched junction bases numbered 9, after V lost 7 bases and J lost 10 bases. The CDR3 sequence is CASNQQGGGEQFF. The CDR3 nucleotides are TGTGCCAGCAACCAACAGGGGGGTGGGGAGCAGTTCTTC.

This clonotype was detected a few times. The chain uses TRBV13 and TRBJ2-3; TRBD2 is a possible D gene (5 bases). CDR1 PRHDT and CDR2 FYEKMQ come from the germline V gene (reference sequence). V lost 4 bases to trimming and J lost 2 bases, with 16 bases between them. The CDR3 runs to 16 residues. The chain's CDR3 is CASSSTGGGDTDTQYF. The DNA of the CDR3 is TGTGCCAGCAGCTCAACCGGAGGAGGAGACACAGATACGCAGTATTTT.

This chain connects TRBV7-9 to TRBJ1-5; no firm D call. CDR1 is SEHNR, CDR2 FQNEAQ, per germline (reference sequence). There are 12 residues in the CDR3. V shed 7 bases and J shed 7 bases, with 11 bases lying between them. The CDR3 here is CASTEDAQPQHF. The CDR3 DNA reads TGTGCCAGCACCGAGGATGCCCAGCCCCAGCATTTT.

This clonotype was observed a few times. The chain joins TRBV10-3 to TRBJ2-1, with TRBD1 as a possible D gene (5 bases). CDR3 size: 12 residues. V dropped 3 bases and J dropped 6 bases, with 6 bases sitting between them. Germline V gives CDR1 ENHRY, CDR2 SYGVKD. The CDR3 is CAISDRGNEQFF. The CDR3 DNA is TGTGCCATCAGTGATAGGGGCAATGAGCAGTTCTTC.

The rearrangement links TRBV7-2 to TRBJ2-5; D unresolved. V was pared by 5 bases and J by 2 bases, with 15 bases between. The CDR3 is 15 amino acids. Per the germline V gene, CDR1 is SGHTA and CDR2 is FQGNSA. The CDR3 nucleotides are TGTGCCAGCAGCCCTTCCTTGGGCTGGCAAGAGACCCAGTACTTC. It is translated as CASSPSLGWQETQYF. Together with reference TRBV7-2 and TRBJ2-5, the CDR3 gives the full variable domain: GAGVSQSPSNKVTEKGKDVELRCDPISGHTALYWYRQSLGQGLEFLIYFQGNSAPDKSGLPSDRFSAERTGGSVSTLTIQRTQQEDSAVYLCASSPSLGWQETQYFGPGTRLLVL.